The 8 T cell receptor beta chains below were found in one sample sequenced in a study of T-cell memory formation after mild COVID-19. Each CDR3 protein is one row after TCRdb ran MiXCR on the 5' RACE reads. The sample has hundreds of thousands of distinct CDR3 sequences; 18% are singletons. Material for sequencing was PBMCs or a T cell subset sorted from them (not recorded which). The source is an adult woman who had mild COVID-19 (a few samples of this study predate the infection). Cell type and time point are not known.

This clonotype was observed a handful of times. The V call is TRBV6-2 or TRBV6-3, the J call TRBJ1-1, with D unresolved. The CDR3 is made up of 14 amino acids. The germline CDR1 and CDR2 sequences are MNHEY and SVGEGT. The V and J ends lost 3 bases and 1 base respectively, with 9 bases between them. The CDR3: CASSYTSGNTEAFF. CDR3 nucleotides: TGTGCCAGCAGTTATACTTCAGGGAACACTGAAGCTTTCTTT.

The J gene is TRBJ1-2, the V gene TRBV29-1; no definite D call. The germline CDR1 and CDR2 sequences are SQVTM and ANQGSEA. V lost 4 bases and J 4 bases, leaving 7 bases between the germline ends. The CDR3 is 11 amino acids. CDR3 in DNA: TGCAGCGTTGCTTCCTCCTATGGCTACACCTTC. This gives the protein CSVASSYGYTF.

The table lists this clonotype with a few counts. CDR3 protein: CASSSSLTGGRGYTF. The CDR3 nucleotides read TGTGCCAGCAGTTCAAGCCTGACAGGGGGCAGGGGCTACACCTTC. V gene TRBV12-3 or TRBV12-4 combines with J gene TRBJ1-2; 10 nucleotides align to TRBD1. Losses at the gene ends were 4 bases for V and 8 bases for J; bases not matched to a gene: 10. The CDR3 is 15 residues long.

Only a few counts were recorded for this clonotype. The V gene is TRBV9, the J gene TRBJ2-7; 7 bases agree with TRBD2. This CDR3 has 13 residues. Trimming at V came to 4 bases and at J to 6 bases, leaving 7 bases not matched to a gene. Looked up from germline, CDR1 is SGDLS and CDR2 is YYNGEE. CDR3 DNA sequence: TGTGCCAGCAGCCTAGGGACTATGGGCGAGCAGTACTTC. Amino acids: CASSLGTMGEQYF.

This clonotype was seen ten or more times. The gene calls are TRBV24-1 and TRBJ2-1, with TRBD2 matching over 14 bases. CDR3 length equals 14 residues. The germline V gene encodes CDR1 KGHDR and CDR2 SFDVKD. The trim removed 10 bases at V and 3 bases at J, leaving 1 base unmatched. CDR3 DNA: TGTGCCACAGGGACTAGCGGGAGCTACAATGAGCAGTTCTTC. Protein sequence: CATGTSGSYNEQFF.

The rearrangement uses TRBV20-1 and TRBJ1-1; D might be TRBD1 (5 bases). The CDR3 covers 15 residues. Trimming cost V 3 bases and J 1 base, with 15 bases left between them. Germline loops: CDR1 DFQATT, CDR2 SNEGSKA (reference sequence). The CDR3 DNA sequence: TGCAGTGCTAGGAGTGAGGGGAACCCGAACACTGAAGCTTTCTTT. It translates to CSARSEGNPNTEAFF.

This sequence joins TRBV7-6 and TRBJ2-5; D not certain. The germline CDR1 and CDR2 sequences are SGHVS and FNYEAQ. CDR3 length: 13 amino acids. Trimming removed 3 bases from V and 3 bases from J, with 8 bases in between. The CDR3 spells CASSLIHKETQYF. In DNA, the CDR3 is TGTGCCAGCAGCTTGATCCATAAAGAGACCCAGTACTTC.

A few counts support this clonotype. The rearrangement uses TRBV5-4 and TRBJ2-7, with D perhaps matching TRBD1 (6 bases). The CDR3 sequence is 14 residues long. With 2 bases removed from V and 7 bases from J, the gap between germline ends came to 16 bases. Germline V gives CDR1 SGHNT, CDR2 YYREEE (reference sequence). CDR3 sequence reads: CASSFIQGKGEQYF. The CDR3 region has the DNA TGTGCCAGCAGCTTCATCCAGGGGAAAGGGGAGCAGTACTTC.